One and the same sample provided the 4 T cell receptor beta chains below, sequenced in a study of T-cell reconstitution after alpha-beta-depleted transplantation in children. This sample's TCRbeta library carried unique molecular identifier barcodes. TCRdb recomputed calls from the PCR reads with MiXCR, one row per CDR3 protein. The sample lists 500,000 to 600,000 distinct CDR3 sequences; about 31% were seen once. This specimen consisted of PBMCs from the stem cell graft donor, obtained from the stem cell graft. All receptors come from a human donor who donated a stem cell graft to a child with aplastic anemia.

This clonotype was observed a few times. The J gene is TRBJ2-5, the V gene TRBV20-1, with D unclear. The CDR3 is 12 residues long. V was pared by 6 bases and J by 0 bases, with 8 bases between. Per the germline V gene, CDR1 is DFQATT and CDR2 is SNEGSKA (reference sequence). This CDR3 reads CSAGRNQETQYF. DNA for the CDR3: TGCAGTGCAGGACGGAACCAAGAGACCCAGTACTTC.

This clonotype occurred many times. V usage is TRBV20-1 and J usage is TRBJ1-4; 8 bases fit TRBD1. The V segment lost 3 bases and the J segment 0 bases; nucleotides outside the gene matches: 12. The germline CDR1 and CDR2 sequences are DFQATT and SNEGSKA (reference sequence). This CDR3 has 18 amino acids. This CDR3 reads CSARGQDREYATNEKLFF. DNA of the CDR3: TGCAGTGCTAGGGGGCAGGACAGGGAATATGCAACTAATGAAAAACTGTTTTTT.

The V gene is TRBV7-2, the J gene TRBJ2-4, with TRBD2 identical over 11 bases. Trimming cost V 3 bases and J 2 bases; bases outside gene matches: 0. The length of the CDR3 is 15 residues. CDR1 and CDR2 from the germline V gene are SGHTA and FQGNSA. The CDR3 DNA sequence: TGTGCCAGCAGCTTGACTAGCGGGACCAAAAACATTCAGTACTTC. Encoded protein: CASSLTSGTKNIQYF.

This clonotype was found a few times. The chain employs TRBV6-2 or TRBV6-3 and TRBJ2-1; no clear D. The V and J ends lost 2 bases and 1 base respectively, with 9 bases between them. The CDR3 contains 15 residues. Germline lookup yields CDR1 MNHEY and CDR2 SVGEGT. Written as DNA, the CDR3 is TGTGCCAGCAGTTACGAGACGGTATCCTACAATGAGCAGTTCTTC. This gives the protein CASSYETVSYNEQFF.